A single TCR beta chain is shown here with its context. Its cognate antigen has yet to be identified. One base away there is no much larger clone; base qualities are not given. The data were taken from a study of cytomegalovirus exposure and HLA in healthy donors (dated by TCRdb to 2017 to 2019). Some background on the complete study: In an earlier analysis of under 750 of the donors, 250 to 300 Gb of sequence data and 90 million to 130 million unique TCR beta sequences from about 179 million T cells were reported. The study used immunosequencing to profile the T cell repertoires of 666 subjects and linked those repertoires to cytomegalovirus serostatus. On average, 235,054 unique TCR beta nucleotide sequences were sequenced per donor among 398 genotyped donors of the cohort, with about 19% of those sequences being non-productive. High-throughput TCR immunosequencing, statistical association of individual TCRs with disease status, and machine learning were combined to predict cytomegalovirus infection status. To decide whether each TCR beta V gene segment behaved as functional or pseudogenic, an earlier analysis of fewer than 750 of the donors relied on high-throughput TCR beta sequencing. Roughly 300 gigabases of sequencing data and around 80 million unique TCR sequences made up an early release that covered several hundred HLA-typed donors. Because of strong linkage in the cohort, 5 or 6 DR-DQ haplotypes were treated as single units for association and clustering. Both class I and class II loci were covered by HLA typing, at four-digit resolution. The number of typed donors differed by locus: about 620-640 for A, B, C, DRB1 and DQB1; 522 for DQA1; roughly 600 for DPA1; and roughly 450 for DPB1. The study was designed to test whether signatures of past pathogen exposure could be identified by cataloging public T cell receptors. All discovery cohort repertoires had been generated using a single sequencing platform. A later genetic analysis took genome-wide SNP genotypes for about 55% of the 666 donors and used that subset as a discovery cohort. A later analysis re-examined previously published TCR beta repertoires from about 670 donors and added high-resolution HLA genotyping to investigate patterns of TCR occurrence. Among the roughly 410 genotyped donors, around 81% belonged to the genetic ancestry cluster associated with self-reported Caucasian donors. In the later analysis, no new phenotypic data were used to find candidate immune exposures; instead, reliance was placed on TCR beta sequences and their occurrence across donors. A separate validation cohort of roughly 130 different subjects was used in addition to the 666-subject first cohort. Donor age, sex, ethnicity and CMV serostatus were collected together with the repertoire data. The paper as a whole reports these results and caveats: Because some donors lacked HLA typing at each locus, the association tests relied only on the typed subset. In the study, approximately 150 TCR beta chains were listed as associated with cytomegalovirus. At a false discovery rate of 0.05, a later analysis linked under 20,000 TCR beta sequences to specific HLA alleles. Because counts were too low, 15 to 20 rarely observed V segments, including chromosome 9 orphons, were excluded from the earlier analysis of roughly 580 of the donors. A later analysis found that HLA-associated TCR beta chains were more clonally expanded and had lower generation probabilities than equally common non-associated chains. V-gene and J-gene trimming of TCR beta chains was associated with a missense DCLRE1C variant in a later genetic analysis, and the association was replicated in an independent cohort. Roughly uniform sequencing depth across donors was assumed in presence/absence analyses, although this assumption may not hold. Some IMGT-functional V segments, including TRBV6-2 and TRBV6-3, could not be distinguished by the 87-base-pair reads and were therefore excluded. A few of the identified cytomegalovirus-associated TCR beta chains were confirmed in vitro to be specific for cytomegalovirus antigens. Broadly in line with IMGT annotations, most TCR beta V segments showed up in productive rearrangements about 87% or about 30% of the time in an earlier analysis of 450 to 750 of the donors. The cohort was sequenced for TCR beta chains only, and without alpha or paired-chain data the features that could be detected were limited. In a later genetic analysis, fewer N-insertions in productive TCRs were reported among donors in an Asian-associated ancestry cluster than the approximately 630-donor mean. In both the original and validation cohorts, the classifier was reported to diagnose cytomegalovirus status with high specificity and sensitivity. A cluster of highly shared sequence variants was judged likely to be a technical artifact of the sequencing pipeline. Correlated functional status among segregating V segments might reflect linkage disequilibrium, but an unknown experimental factor could not be ruled out. When HLA alleles, especially DR and DQ, strongly co-occurred, TCR associations were difficult to assign to individual alleles. Immune exposure information for the cohort was limited to CMV serostatus. In a later analysis, the rate of TCR association differed among HLA loci, with DRB1 alleles having the most associated TCRs and HLA-C alleles having the fewest. Across donors, most TCR sequences were observed very rarely, whereas some public TCRs were present in many individuals. Several of the top co-occurrence clusters appeared to be linked to parvovirus B19, influenza, CMV and Epstein-Barr virus, according to a later analysis. In a later analysis, most CMV-associated TCR beta chains were found to appear HLA-restricted, with HLA associations seemingly driven largely by CMV exposure. It was suggested by the authors that the approach could potentially be generalized to other disease states and immunological phenotypes. A further reported finding was that TCR beta sequences accurately predicted the HLA-A and HLA-B alleles for most subjects in the first cohort.

Trimming leaves V shorter by 7 bases and J shorter by 4 bases, with the junction holding 6 bases beyond the gene matches. The germline V gene yields ENHRY for CDR1 and SYGVKD for CDR2. The CDR3 numbers 14 residues from cysteine through phenylalanine. Only CDR3 DNA remains: 42 bases, in frame from the first base. Library method: the immunoSEQ multiplex PCR assay. The multiplex PCR relied on a mix of 60 forward primers for TCR Vbeta segments and 13 reverse primers for TCR Jbeta segments. The CDR3 region of rearranged TCR beta genes was amplified from genomic DNA with a multiplex PCR assay. On the Illumina HiSeq System, the amplified TCR beta libraries were sequenced as 87-base-pair reads. Processing in the source paper ran as follows. A later analysis tallied tens of millions of unique TCR beta chains across the 666 repertoires, and about 12 million of those chains were shared by two or more donors. A nearest-neighbor algorithm error-corrected the raw reads and collapsed the reads into unique sequences, merging closely related sequences to remove PCR and sequencing errors. To assign V, D and J gene segments, CDR3 sequences were aligned to IMGT reference sequences. For a sequence to be retained, at least a six-nucleotide match to both a V gene segment and a J gene segment was required. Rearrangements were classified as productive when the CDR3 lacked stop codons and remained in frame with V and J, and all other rearrangements were classified as non-productive. Following IMGT convention, CDR3 was defined as the stretch from the second conserved V-encoded cysteine up to the conserved J-encoded phenylalanine. In an earlier analysis of just under 600 of the donors, sequences lacking an unambiguous match to a single V gene segment were excluded. An earlier analysis of about 600 of the donors called V segments functional above 56.7% productive rearrangements and segregating when the between-donor standard deviation exceeded 5%. To diagnose cytomegalovirus status from the catalog of TCR beta chain sequences, a statistical classification framework was built. In a later analysis, TCR nucleotide sequences were compared against IMGT/GENE-DB human TR gene sequences so that V and J genes could be assigned. In a later analysis, CDR3 sequences and most-parsimonious VDJ recombination scenarios were assigned using the TCRdist pipeline. In a later analysis, each TCR beta chain was defined by its CDR3 amino acid sequence together with its V-gene family, and reads without a unique V-gene family were excluded. As a way to deal with suspected cross-contamination and a sequencing artifact, a later analysis dropped 500 to 700 nucleotide sequences that were highly shared and had low generation probability. For each public chain, a later analysis derived a clonal expansion index from normalized ranks of inferred template counts within each repertoire. Generation probabilities in a later analysis came from a VDJ recombination model fitted to out-of-frame rearrangements, and those results were checked against IGoR. A later analysis scored TCR-TCR, TCR-HLA and TCR-CMV co-occurrence with hypergeometric tests, applying a repertoire-size bias correction to TCR pairs. A later analysis estimated false discovery rates by permuting HLA or CMV assignments 20 times. In a later analysis, co-occurring TCRs were grouped with DBSCAN, and TCRdist sequence similarity was added when clustering was performed within HLA-allele-positive subsets. Co-occurrence clustering excluded repertoires with fewer than 30,000 or more than 120,000 public chains, plus five with anomalous nucleotide sharing. TCRdb took over this immuneACCESS table, retaining in-frame rearrangements with V and J assigned. Such tables are incomplete; in checked studies, under half of the missing clones stem from an unresolved V gene, and the remainder is unexplained. The V and J calls and clone size come from that table; D and trimming were worked out from the DNA. The sample table shows about 130,000 clones, and approximately 85% are seen once. The ten largest make up roughly 10% of the sample.

In total, 630 or so healthy bone marrow donors made up the cohort. At the time of sampling, every cohort member was nominally healthy, though immune exposures that went unrecorded were likely present. The donor was CMV seropositive and belonged to the group of 270 or so seropositive cohort members. A peripheral blood sample was provided by each donor, and peripheral blood mononuclear cells were used for TCR beta sequencing. Genomic DNA was extracted from the blood cell samples with the Qiagen DNeasy Blood Extraction Kit. The sequence joins TRBV10-3 to TRBJ2-2, with 7 bases in between that match TRBD2. The sequenced material came from PBMCs. This TCR came from a male donor in good health and CMV-seropositive. The DNA sequence reads TGTGCCATCACGGGGGGAGATCCCACCGGGGAGCTGTTTTTT. This sequence encodes CAITGGDPTGELFF.